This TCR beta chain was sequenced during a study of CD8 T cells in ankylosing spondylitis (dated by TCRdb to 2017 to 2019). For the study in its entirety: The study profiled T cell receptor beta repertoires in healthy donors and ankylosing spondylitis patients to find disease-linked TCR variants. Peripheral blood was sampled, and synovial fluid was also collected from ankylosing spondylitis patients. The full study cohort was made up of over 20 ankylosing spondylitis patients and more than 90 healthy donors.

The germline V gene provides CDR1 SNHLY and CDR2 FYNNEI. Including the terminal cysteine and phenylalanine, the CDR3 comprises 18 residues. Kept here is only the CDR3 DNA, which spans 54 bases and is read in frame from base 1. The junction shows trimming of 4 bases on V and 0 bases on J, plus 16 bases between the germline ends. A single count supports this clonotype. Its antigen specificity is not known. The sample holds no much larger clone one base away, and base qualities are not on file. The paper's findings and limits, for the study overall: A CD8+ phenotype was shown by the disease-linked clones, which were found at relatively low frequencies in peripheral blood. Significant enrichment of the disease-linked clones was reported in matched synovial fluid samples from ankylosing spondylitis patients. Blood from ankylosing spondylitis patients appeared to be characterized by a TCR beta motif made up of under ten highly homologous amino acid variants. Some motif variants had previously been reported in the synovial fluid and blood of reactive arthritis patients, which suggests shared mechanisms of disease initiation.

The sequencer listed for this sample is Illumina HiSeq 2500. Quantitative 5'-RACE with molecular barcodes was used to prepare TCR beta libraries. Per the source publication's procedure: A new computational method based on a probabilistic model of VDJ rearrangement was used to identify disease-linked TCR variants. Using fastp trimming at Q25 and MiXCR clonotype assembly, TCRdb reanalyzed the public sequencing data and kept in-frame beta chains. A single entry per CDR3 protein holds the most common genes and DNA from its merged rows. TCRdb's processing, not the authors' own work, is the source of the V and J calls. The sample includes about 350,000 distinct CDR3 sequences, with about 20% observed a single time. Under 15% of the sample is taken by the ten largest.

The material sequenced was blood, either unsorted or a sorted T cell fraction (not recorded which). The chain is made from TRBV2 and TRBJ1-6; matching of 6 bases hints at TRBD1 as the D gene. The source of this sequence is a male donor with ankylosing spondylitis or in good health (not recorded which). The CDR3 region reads CASSVYRETNSYNSPLHF. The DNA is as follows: TGTGCCAGCAGTGTTTACAGGGAAACAAACTCCTATAATTCACCCCTCCACTTT.